The source of this TCR beta chain is a study of T cells in Graves' hyperthyroidism and ophthalmopathy (dated by TCRdb to about 2019). Broadly, across the study: Peripheral blood samples were taken at the time of initial diagnosis, prior to any treatment. To identify TCR V-J signatures that set the groups apart, the researchers used a discovery cohort of 100 or so patients, made up of about 44 with Graves' ophthalmopathy and 55 to 65 with stable Graves' hyperthyroidism. Prospective prediction of ophthalmopathy was tested in an independent validation cohort of fewer than 20 hyperthyroidism patients and 17 patients who later progressed to ophthalmopathy. The 90 to 100 discovery patients were randomly split 7:3 into training and test sets. Thyroid tissue and blood T-cell repertoires from six Graves' hyperthyroidism patients were also compared in the study. After sampling, hyperthyroidism patients received methimazole starting at 30 mg daily, and ophthalmopathy patients received high-dose intravenous methylprednisolone. The paper describes TCR Vbeta CDR3 sequencing of roughly 130 peripheral blood samples, made up of fewer than 50 ophthalmopathy patients, over 70 hyperthyroidism patients and 17 progressor patients.

What the study reported, not specific to this receptor: A 13 V-J signature model separated ophthalmopathy from stable hyperthyroidism, with 87.88% sensitivity and 81% to 83% specificity in cross-validation and 80%/75% in testing. Most expanded thyroid clonotypes (frequency above 0.001) were also detected in blood, suggesting blood repertoires may reflect thyroid immune responses. In validation, the model predicted progression to ophthalmopathy a median of about 6 months before onset, with approximately 71% sensitivity and about 72% specificity. Sample size was not statistically predetermined, and blinding of investigators to group allocation was not performed.

There are 15 amino acids in the CDR3, from cysteine to phenylalanine inclusive. The only DNA kept is the CDR3, 45 bases in frame from the first base. From a lookup of the germline V gene (reference sequence), CDR1 and CDR2 are DFQATT and SNEGSKA. Trimming at the junction amounts to 4 bases on V and 3 bases on J, and the germline ends lie 19 bases apart. The TCR beta CDR3 regions were amplified from the RNA transcripts. The TCR CDR3 was subjected to a first round of RT-PCR using the HTBI primer set and the Qiagen OneStep RT-PCR kit. Libraries were constructed in a second round of multiplex PCR, after which size selection and purification were carried out. Libraries were sequenced paired-end with 100 bp reads on an Illumina HiSeq2000. From the authors' description of their analysis: SOAPnuke was used to process the raw data, removing reads that contained adapters or uncalled bases, had a mean Phred below 15, or lacked an exact match to the constant primer or identifier. COPE v1.2.5 was used to merge high-quality paired reads, and clonotypes were defined as unique nucleotide sequences. MiTCR v1.1 was used to align clonotypes to the IMGT TRBV, TRBD and TRBJ reference segments. Analysis was restricted to V-J combinations with a frequency above 0.0001, which covered about 99% of repertoires. The TCS score was defined as the ratio of F50 (clonal expansion) to E x V (chaos), calculated using BLOSUM62-based TCRdist between CDR3 peptides within each V-J. Welch's t-statistics and random forest reduced approximately 520 V-J features to about 12, which were used in a naive Bayes classifier (R e1071). TCRdb ran its own pipeline on the public reads, namely fastp trimming at Q25 and MiXCR clone calling, and kept in-frame beta chains. CDR3 protein duplicates are merged, each entry listing the most common genes and DNA. TCRdb's processing, not the study's, gives the V and J calls here. The sample table contains under 400,000 distinct CDR3 sequences; only one count was recorded for 16% of them. The top ten clonotypes cover around 34% of the sample.

A patient counted as having stable Graves' hyperthyroidism if no progression to ophthalmopathy occurred over 18 months of follow-up. Hyperthyroidism patients were aged 18 to 65 years and newly diagnosed, with disease duration of less than 2 months. Any patient with an uncontrolled infection, another autoimmune disease, pregnancy or lactation was excluded. Diagnoses relied on clinical symptoms, serum thyroxine and TRAb, thyroid ultrasound and orbital computed tomography. PBMCs were separated from roughly 10 ml of fresh peripheral blood using Ficoll-Paque density gradient centrifugation. Trizol reagent was used to extract total RNA, and RNA quality was then checked on an Agilent 2100 Bioanalyzer. This clonotype was seen at least ten times. Its antigen target is currently unknown. The record has no base qualities; no much larger clone is one base away.

The rearranged chain carries TRBV20-1 and TRBJ2-7, with the D gene call left open. The specimen sequenced was blood. The sequence was obtained from a man between 25 and 39 years old with Graves' hyperthyroidism. The CDR3 protein: CSATDNVGFSYEQYF. The sequence in DNA is TGCAGTGCTACGGATAACGTGGGTTTTAGCTACGAGCAGTACTTC.